These T cell receptor beta chains were read from a single sample in a study of T-cell memory formation after mild COVID-19. TCRdb re-called the 5' RACE reads through MiXCR, storing one row per CDR3 protein. The sample has 470,000 or so distinct CDR3 sequences; about 20% are singletons. What was sequenced was PBMCs or a T cell subset sorted from them (not recorded which). All receptors come from an adult woman who had mild COVID-19 (a few samples of this study predate the infection). Cell type and time point are not known. Both conserved end residues are part of each CDR3. D genes are given only for firm matches. Clone size is not always given. Where it is, it says once, few, many or a class for expanded clones.

TRBJ2-7,TRBV4-2,few,-,CASSTGATYEQYF,TGTGCCAGCTCGACAGGCGCTACCTACGAGCAGTACTTC
TRBJ2-1,TRBV24-1,-,TRBD2,CATSDPSSGGKYNEQFF,TGTGCCACCAGTGATCCGTCCAGCGGGGGGAAATACAATGAGCAGTTCTTC
TRBJ1-2,TRBV7-8,-,TRBD1,CASSDRAGYTF,TGTGCCAGCAGCGACAGGGCTGGCTACACCTTC
TRBJ2-7,TRBV4-3,-,-,CASSSSLFYEQYF,TGCGCCAGCAGCTCTTCTCTTTTCTACGAGCAGTACTTC
TRBJ2-7,TRBV12-3/TRBV12-4,-,-,CASSLALSGNEQYF,TGTGCCAGCAGTTTAGCGCTATCCGGGAACGAGCAGTACTTC
TRBJ2-2,TRBV11-3,-,-,CASPGTDNTGELFF,TGTGCCAGCCCCGGGACCGACAACACCGGGGAGCTGTTTTTT
TRBJ2-7,TRBV30,once,-,CAWSVLDSHSYEQYF,TGTGCCTGGAGTGTACTTGACTCTCACTCCTACGAGCAGTACTTC
TRBJ1-1,TRBV20-1,-,-,CSAPRPRGNTEAFF,TGCAGTGCACCCCGGCCACGCGGTAACACTGAAGCTTTCTTT
TRBJ2-3,TRBV7-9,few,TRBD1,CASSSGTGAPTDTQYF,TGTGCCAGCAGCTCCGGGACAGGGGCTCCCACAGATACGCAGTATTTT
TRBJ1-6,TRBV3-1,-,-,CASSQRARNSPLHF,TGTGCCAGCAGCCAAAGGGCTCGTAATTCACCCCTCCACTTT
TRBJ2-7,TRBV4-1,few,TRBD2,CASSQDNSGSYEQYF,TGCGCCAGCAGCCAAGATAATAGCGGGTCCTACGAGCAGTACTTC
TRBJ1-1,TRBV25-1,-,-,CASRGAEGRNTEAFF,TGTGCCAGCAGAGGGGCGGAGGGAAGGAACACTGAAGCTTTCTTT
TRBJ2-3,TRBV7-3,few,TRBD2,CASSLTAGLAGGTDTQYF,TGTGCCAGCAGCTTAACTGCCGGACTAGCGGGAGGCACAGATACGCAGTATTTT
TRBJ2-7,TRBV4-1,-,-,CASSQDVGRGSYEQYF,TGCGCCAGCAGCCAAGATGTAGGCAGGGGATCCTACGAGCAGTACTTC
TRBJ2-7,TRBV9,-,TRBD1,CASSVGQGVYEQYF,TGTGCCAGCAGCGTCGGACAGGGTGTCTACGAGCAGTACTTC
TRBJ1-2,TRBV29-1,medium-sized,TRBD1,CSVEGTDLLYGYTF,TGCAGCGTTGAGGGGACAGACCTCTTATATGGCTACACCTTC
TRBJ1-2,TRBV5-1,once,TRBD1,CASSPGAGGGYGYTF,TGCGCCAGCAGCCCCGGGGCAGGGGGCGGCTATGGCTACACCTTC
TRBJ2-2,TRBV7-9,-,-,CASSLVLSGTGELFF,TGTGCCAGCAGCTTAGTCTTATCGGGCACCGGGGAGCTGTTTTTT
TRBJ2-1,TRBV29-1,-,-,CSVEDRRASYHEQFF,TGCAGCGTTGAAGATCGGAGGGCTAGTTACCATGAGCAGTTCTTC
TRBJ2-1,TRBV20-1,few,-,CSASGGGRGVFDEQFF,TGCAGTGCTAGTGGGGGCGGCAGGGGAGTTTTTGATGAGCAGTTCTTC
TRBJ1-2,TRBV3-1,once,-,CASSLSGGPGYTF,TGTGCCAGCAGCCTGAGTGGAGGGCCTGGCTACACCTTC
TRBJ2-3,TRBV25-1,few,TRBD2,CASSEYPGREGADTQYF,TGTGCCAGCAGTGAATATCCGGGCCGGGAGGGCGCAGATACGCAGTATTTT
TRBJ1-4,TRBV12-3/TRBV12-4,few,TRBD1,CASSPWTGNEKLFF,TGTGCCAGCAGTCCGTGGACAGGGAATGAAAAACTGTTTTTT
TRBJ2-3,TRBV20-1,few,TRBD2,CSARPGRASTDTQYF,TGCAGTGCTAGACCCGGGAGGGCCTCGACAGATACGCAGTATTTT
TRBJ2-1,TRBV24-1,few,-,CATSDFGPYNEQFF,TGTGCCACCAGTGATTTTGGACCCTACAATGAGCAGTTCTTC
TRBJ1-1,TRBV5-1,-,-,CASSTGQLNTEAFF,TGCGCCAGCAGCACCGGACAGCTGAACACTGAAGCTTTCTTT
TRBJ1-2,TRBV5-6,-,-,CASSSGGRNYGYTF,TGTGCCAGCAGCTCGGGGGGGAGAAACTATGGCTACACCTTC
TRBJ2-7,TRBV6-5,-,-,CASSSVFSYEQYF,TGTGCCAGCAGTTCCGTCTTCTCCTACGAGCAGTACTTC
TRBJ2-1,TRBV5-1,-,-,CASSVLRGMGGNEQFF,TGCGCCAGCAGCGTCCTGCGGGGTATGGGGGGAAATGAGCAGTTCTTC
TRBJ2-2,TRBV2,few,-,CASSLIDGGPKELFF,TGTGCCAGCAGCTTGATTGACGGGGGGCCCAAGGAGCTGTTTTTT
TRBJ2-1,TRBV24-1,-,-,CATSDPVAGRLNEQFF,TGTGCCACCAGTGACCCCGTTGCGGGGAGGTTGAATGAGCAGTTCTTC
TRBJ1-2,TRBV27,few,-,CASSLLTVGGGLYGYTF,TGTGCCAGCAGTTTACTCACCGTCGGGGGAGGGCTCTATGGCTACACCTTC
TRBJ1-4,TRBV5-1,few,-,CASSTRRSDEKLFF,TGCGCCAGCAGTACAAGGCGGTCGGATGAAAAACTGTTTTTT
TRBJ2-1,TRBV6-6,few,TRBD2,CARTSRFNNEQFF,TGTGCCAGGACTAGCCGATTTAACAATGAGCAGTTCTTC
TRBJ2-3,TRBV5-1,few,-,CASSLVQAGDTQYF,TGCGCCAGCAGCTTGGTGCAGGCGGGTGATACGCAGTATTTT
TRBJ1-2,TRBV20-1,-,-,CSARMGRNYGYTF,TGCAGTGCTAGAATGGGCCGGAACTATGGCTACACCTTC
TRBJ1-3,TRBV12-3/TRBV12-4,few,-,CASSSVGREGNTIYF,TGTGCCAGCAGTTCGGTAGGGAGAGAGGGAAACACCATATATTTT
TRBJ2-7,TRBV20-1,-,-,CSAILGSHEQYF,TGCAGTGCTATCCTCGGGAGCCACGAGCAGTACTTC
TRBJ2-3,TRBV30,few,-,CAWSGVAGHFGTQYF,TGTGCCTGGAGTGGGGTTGCGGGGCACTTCGGTACGCAGTATTTT
TRBJ2-1,TRBV5-1,many,TRBD2,CVVGLAGGPGSYNEQFF,TGCGTAGTAGGACTAGCGGGGGGGCCGGGCTCCTACAATGAGCAGTTCTTC
TRBJ2-3,TRBV18,many,-,CASSPRARDTQYF,TGTGCCAGCTCACCAAGGGCTCGAGATACGCAGTATTTT
TRBJ1-4,TRBV27,-,-,CASSSTPPGVNEKLFF,TGTGCCAGCAGTTCGACTCCACCGGGGGTTAATGAAAAACTGTTTTTT
TRBJ1-2,TRBV4-3,few,-,CASSQDTGSRGTDGYTF,TGCGCCAGCAGCCAAGATACGGGCAGTAGAGGGACGGATGGCTACACCTTC
TRBJ1-2,TRBV20-1,many,-,CSAPSGGGYTF,TGCAGTGCGCCGTCCGGAGGAGGCTACACCTTC
TRBJ1-1,TRBV2,few,TRBD1,CASSHGTGGNTEAFF,TGTGCCAGCAGCCACGGGACAGGGGGCAACACTGAAGCTTTCTTT
TRBJ2-7,TRBV12-5,few,-,CASGLGTLGQYF,TGTGCTAGTGGTCTTGGGACATTGGGGCAGTACTTC
TRBJ2-3,TRBV5-1,few,-,CASSLRPTDTQYF,TGCGCCAGCAGCTTGAGGCCGACAGATACGCAGTATTTT
TRBJ1-5,TRBV27,many,-,CASSFRNPFNQPQHF,TGTGCCAGCAGTTTTAGAAACCCCTTCAATCAGCCCCAGCATTTT